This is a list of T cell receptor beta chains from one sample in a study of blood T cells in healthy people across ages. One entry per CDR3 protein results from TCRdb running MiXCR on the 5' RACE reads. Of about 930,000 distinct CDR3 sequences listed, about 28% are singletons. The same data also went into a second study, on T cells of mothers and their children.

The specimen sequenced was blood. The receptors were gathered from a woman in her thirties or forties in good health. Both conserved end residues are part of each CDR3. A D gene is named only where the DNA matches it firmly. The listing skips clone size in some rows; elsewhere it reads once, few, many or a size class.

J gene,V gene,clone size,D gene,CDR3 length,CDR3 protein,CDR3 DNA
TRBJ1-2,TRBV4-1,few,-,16,CASSQGAQVINYGCTF,TGCGCCAGCAGCCAAGGGGCCCAGGTGATAAACTATGGCTGCACCTTC
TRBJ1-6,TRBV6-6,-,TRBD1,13,CASGDREGSPLHF,TGTGCCAGCGGGGACAGGGAAGGTTCACCCCTCCACTTT
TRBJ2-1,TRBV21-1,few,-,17,CASSKDLREPSYNEQFF,TGTGCCAGCAGCAAAGATTTAAGGGAGCCTTCCTACAATGAGCAGTTCTTC
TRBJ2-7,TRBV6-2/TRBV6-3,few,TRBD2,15,CATLIMRGSAYEQYF,TGTGCCACCCTTATAATGCGGGGGAGCGCCTACGAGCAGTACTTC
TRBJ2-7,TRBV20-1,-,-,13,CSASHLASYEQYF,TGCAGTGCTAGTCACCTAGCGTCGTACGAGCAGTACTTC
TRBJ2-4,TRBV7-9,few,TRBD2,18,CASSALRWGGGSKNIQYF,TGTGCCAGCAGCGCACTAAGGTGGGGGGGTGGGTCCAAAAACATTCAGTACTTC
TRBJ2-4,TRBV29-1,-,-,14,CSVDLPYVYNEQYF,TGCAGCGTTGACCTCCCCTACGTCTACAATGAGCAGTACTTC
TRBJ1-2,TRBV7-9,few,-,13,CASSLGGLRGYTF,TGCGCCAGCAGCTTGGGGGGCCTTAGGGGCTACACCTTC
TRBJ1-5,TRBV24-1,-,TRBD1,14,CATSDDRGNQPQHF,TGTGCCACCAGTGATGACAGGGGCAATCAGCCCCAGCATTTT
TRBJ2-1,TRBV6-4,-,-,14,CASSPNYSYNEQFF,TGTGCCAGCAGTCCTAACTACTCCTACAATGAGCAGTTCTTC
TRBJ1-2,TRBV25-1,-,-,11,CASRDSLGYTF,TGTGCCAGCAGGGACAGTCTCGGCTACACCTTC
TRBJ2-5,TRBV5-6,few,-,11,CASGVGETQYF,TGTGCCAGCGGGGTCGGGGAGACCCAGTACTTC
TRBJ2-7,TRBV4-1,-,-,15,CASSQERSSYNEQYF,TGCGCCAGCAGCCAAGAACGGAGCTCCTACAATGAGCAGTACTTC
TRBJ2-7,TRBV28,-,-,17,CASSSLTLEGASYEQYF,TGTGCCAGCAGTTCCTTAACTCTGGAGGGGGCCTCCTACGAGCAGTACTTC
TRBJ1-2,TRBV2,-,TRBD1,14,CASSTGVGPYGYTF,TGTGCCAGCAGCACAGGGGTGGGGCCCTATGGCTACACCTTC
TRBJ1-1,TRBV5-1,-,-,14,CASSLADVNTEAFF,TGCGCCAGCAGCTTGGCCGATGTGAACACTGAAGCTTTCTTT
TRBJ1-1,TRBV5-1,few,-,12,CASSLGNTDAFF,TGCGCCAGCAGCTTGGGCAACACGGACGCTTTCTTT
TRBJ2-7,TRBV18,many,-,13,CASSPPWGYEQYF,TGTGCCAGCTCACCGCCGTGGGGCTACGAGCAGTACTTC
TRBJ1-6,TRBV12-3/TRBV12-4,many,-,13,CASTGQGNSPLHF,TGTGCCAGCACCGGCCAAGGAAATTCACCCCTCCACTTT
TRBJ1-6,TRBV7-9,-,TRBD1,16,CASSPGTGGLNSPLHF,TGTGCCAGCAGCCCCGGGACAGGGGGCTTAAATTCACCCCTCCACTTT
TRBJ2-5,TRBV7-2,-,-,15,CASRLDGTAQETQYF,TGTGCCAGCAGACTAGACGGGACGGCACAAGAGACCCAGTACTTC
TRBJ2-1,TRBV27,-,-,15,CASSFQGQTFNEQFF,TGTGCCAGCAGTTTTCAAGGACAGACCTTTAATGAGCAGTTCTTC
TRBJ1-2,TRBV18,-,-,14,CASSPVGLGHGYTF,TGTGCCAGCTCACCGGTTGGTTTGGGGCATGGCTACACCTTC
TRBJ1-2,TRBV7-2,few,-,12,CASSLMLYGYTF,TGTGCCAGCAGCTTAATGCTTTATGGCTACACCTTC